The clone carrying this TCR beta chain came up many times. In germline, CDR1 is SGHRS, CDR2 YFSETQ. Trimming at V came to 7 bases and at J to 7 bases, leaving 8 bases not matched to a gene. CDR3 size: 14 residues. Synthesis of cDNA used 5'RACE (with 10-nucleotide random UMIs). TCRdb re-analysed the 5' RACE reads in MiXCR, keeping a single row per CDR3 protein. The sample shows nearly 45,000 distinct CDR3 sequences, roughly 13% of them seen only once. This sample was taken from a study of neurological immune-mediated disorders. The source of this sequence is a female donor in good health. The V and J genes are TRBV5-1 and TRBJ2-1; TRBD1 agrees at 10 bases. The sequencing input was PBMCs. CDR3 sequence reads: CASHRDRGGNEQFF. Written as DNA, the CDR3 is TGCGCCAGCCACCGGGACAGGGGTGGAAATGAGCAGTTCTTC.